A selection of T cell receptor beta chains follows, all from one sample in a study of OX40 agonist ivuxolimab in advanced cancers. Sequenced by immunoSEQ multiplex PCR; TCRdb stores in-frame clones only, minus some. The sample carries 60,000 to 75,000 clones, approximately 86% recorded once. Sequencing was performed on CD4+ or CD8+ T cells sorted from blood, taken in a trial of the OX40 agonist ivuxolimab. All receptors derive from an adult with an advanced solid tumor such as melanoma, head and neck, liver or kidney cancer. CDR3s leave out the opening cysteine and the closing phenylalanine or tryptophan. Size is stated for part of the rows, as once, few or many counts, or as a class when the clone is expanded.

J gene | clone size | V gene | CDR3 length | CDR3 protein
TRBJ1-5 | few | TRBV11-2 | 12 | ASSREVGDQPQH
TRBJ1-5 | . | TRBV7-2 | 14 | ASSLMAGVLGQPQH
TRBJ1-2 | . | TRBV5-4 | 10 | ASSYPGYGYT
TRBJ2-7 | . | TRBV7-9 | 11 | ASSLGTSDEQY
TRBJ2-3 | . | TRBV28 | 14 | ASRDQLAGSTDTQY
TRBJ2-3 | . | TRBV11-3 | 12 | ASSLGMAADTQY
TRBJ1-1 | once | TRBV6-5 | 11 | ASSTPGGRGAF
TRBJ1-2 | . | TRBV5-4 | 16 | ASSLERNRVQANYGYT
TRBJ2-3 | . | TRBV11-3 | 13 | ASSRRQGVEDTQY
TRBJ2-5 | . | TRBV7-2 | 12 | ASSPPTSRETQY
TRBJ1-4 | . | TRBV28 | 14 | ASSSRGGTGSEKLF